The rows below give T cell receptor beta chains drawn from one sample of a study of blood T cells in healthy people across ages. TCRdb independently ran MiXCR on the 5' RACE reads; one entry per CDR3 protein. The sample includes about 400,000 distinct CDR3 sequences, 45% to 65% seen only once; the top ten take around 49%. The sequenced sample consisted of blood. The receptors here all came from a man between 60 and 70 years old in good health. Each CDR3 is given with its conserved first and last residue. Fields, in order: CDR3 protein, V gene, J gene, CDR3 length.

CASRETGTFNEQFF	TRBV28	TRBJ2-1	14
CASSKVGADSTDTQYF	TRBV21-1	TRBJ2-3	16
CASSPLPRQGGEGAFF	TRBV18	TRBJ1-1	16
CSARGGAATYEQYF	TRBV20-1	NA	14
CASSLGPGNTEAFF	TRBV5-1	TRBJ1-1	14
CASSSTRSEQFF	TRBV7-8	TRBJ2-1	12
CASSANPTDTQYF	TRBV2	TRBJ2-3	13
CASSLDGVNTEAFF	TRBV5-1	TRBJ1-1	14
CASRESRAAGDRDTQYF	TRBV28	TRBJ2-3	17
CASSPPSRPLVERGYTF	TRBV25-1	TRBJ1-2	17
CSASSGTIIADTQYF	TRBV20-1	TRBJ2-3	15
CASSDSGPRMEKLFF	TRBV6-1	TRBJ1-4	15
CASSSVKRTYNEQYF	TRBV5-6	NA	15
CASITGGGLSEAFF	TRBV6-2/TRBV6-3	TRBJ1-1	14
CASSLGAANEQYF	TRBV5-6	TRBJ2-7	13
CASLSGASCEQYF	TRBV7-9	TRBJ2-7	13
CASSAGTPSNEKLFF	TRBV7-2	TRBJ1-4	15
CASSQTSDRVNGYTF	TRBV3-1	TRBJ1-2	15
CASSLDGGESYGYTF	TRBV7-8	TRBJ1-2	15
CASSPPGQVVLNEQFF	TRBV14	TRBJ2-1	16
CSANGLAGAYEQYF	TRBV20-1	TRBJ2-7	14
CSVEFGQETQYF	TRBV29-1	TRBJ2-5	12
CASRDKAGLEGTEAFF	TRBV12-3/TRBV12-4	TRBJ1-1	16
CASSFTPQPTDTQYF	TRBV7-6	TRBJ2-3	15
CATSTTGGGTDTQYF	TRBV24-1	TRBJ2-3	15
CASSLVAGYGDTQYF	TRBV12-3/TRBV12-4	TRBJ2-3	15
CASSPGGRTTDTQYF	TRBV18	TRBJ2-3	15
CASSFYTQETQYF	TRBV7-2	TRBJ2-5	13
CSARVTGTGGGYTF	TRBV20-1	TRBJ1-2	14
CAWSQITAGTGYGNEQFF	TRBV30	TRBJ2-1	18
CASSAGLAPSTDTQYF	TRBV5-1	TRBJ2-3	16
CATSVTGGLQETQYF	TRBV15	TRBJ2-5	15
CSARDSVWSTNYGYTF	TRBV20-1	TRBJ1-2	16
CASSSYRDYYGYTF	TRBV27	TRBJ1-2	14
CASSLVGAGARDTQYF	TRBV7-2	TRBJ2-3	16
CASSESIVDTQYF	TRBV10-1	TRBJ2-3	13
CSFGGGGSYNEQFF	TRBV29-1	TRBJ2-1	14
CASSFRGSGYTF	TRBV28	TRBJ1-2	12
CSAGRSGATQYF	TRBV20-1	TRBJ2-3	12
CASRAPGSSGGDEQYF	TRBV3-1	TRBJ2-7	16
CASSAGQFTDTQYF	TRBV5-1	TRBJ2-3	14
CSVEFVTDYGYTF	TRBV29-1	TRBJ1-2	13
CSAPRFSGGANEQYF	TRBV20-1	TRBJ2-4	15
CASSFIGNTEAFF	TRBV5-1	TRBJ1-1	13
CASSLLAGGLGADTQYF	TRBV28	TRBJ2-3	17
CASSLTGTQNIQYF	TRBV4-2	TRBJ2-4	14
CASSLSGGANVLTF	TRBV12-3/TRBV12-4	TRBJ2-6	14
CAISESGDVNLDGYTF	TRBV10-3	TRBJ1-2	16
CSVVVPVPETQYF	TRBV29-1	TRBJ2-5	13
CASSLGARETQYF	TRBV11-1	TRBJ2-3	13
CASSSPSGRERVAKNIQYF	TRBV7-2	TRBJ2-4	19
CATSGSTPPGAKNIQYF	TRBV24-1	TRBJ2-4	17
CASSPQPAREHSYEQYF	TRBV27	TRBJ2-7	17
CASSSPGTSGRSRSTDTQYF	TRBV28	TRBJ2-3	20